This T cell receptor beta chain was identified during a study of technical replicates of blood from a handful of donors. This CDR3 contains 15 residues. Germline values: CDR1 MNHEY, CDR2 SMNVEV (reference sequence). The V end was cut by 1 base, the J end by 5 bases, with 12 bases between. The protocol was immunoSEQ multiplex PCR, while the TCRdb copy is restricted to in-frame clones and leaves out a portion. The sample has tens of thousands of clones; roughly 93% are singletons. The chain employs TRBV27 and TRBJ1-3, with D unresolved. Sequenced: T cells isolated from PBMCs. The sequence was obtained from a human donor in good health. For the CDR3, the DNA is TGTGCCAGCAGTTTATACTCAGGAGGCCGAAACACCATATATTTT. It codes for CASSLYSGGRNTIYF.